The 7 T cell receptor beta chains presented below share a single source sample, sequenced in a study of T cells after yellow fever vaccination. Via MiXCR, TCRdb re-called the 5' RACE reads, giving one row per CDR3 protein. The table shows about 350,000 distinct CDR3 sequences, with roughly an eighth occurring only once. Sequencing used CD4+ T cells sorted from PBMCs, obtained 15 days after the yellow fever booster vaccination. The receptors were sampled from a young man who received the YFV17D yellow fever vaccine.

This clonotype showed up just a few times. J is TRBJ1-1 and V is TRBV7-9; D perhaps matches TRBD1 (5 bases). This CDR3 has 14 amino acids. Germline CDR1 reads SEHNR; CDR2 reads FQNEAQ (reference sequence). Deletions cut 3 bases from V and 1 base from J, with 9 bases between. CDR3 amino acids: CASSFTGTNTEAFF. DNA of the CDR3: TGTGCCAGCAGCTTCACCGGGACGAACACTGAAGCTTTCTTT.

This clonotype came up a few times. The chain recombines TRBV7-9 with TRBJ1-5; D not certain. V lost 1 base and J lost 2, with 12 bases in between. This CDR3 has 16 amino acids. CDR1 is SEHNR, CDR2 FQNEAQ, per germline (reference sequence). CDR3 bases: TGTGCCAGCAGCTTAGGTATTTCGGCGGGCAATCAGCCCCAGCATTTT. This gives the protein CASSLGISAGNQPQHF.

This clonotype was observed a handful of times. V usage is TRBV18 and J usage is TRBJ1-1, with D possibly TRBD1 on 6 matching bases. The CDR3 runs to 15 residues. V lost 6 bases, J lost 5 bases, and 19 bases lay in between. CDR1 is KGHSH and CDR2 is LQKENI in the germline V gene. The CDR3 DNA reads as TGTGCCAGCTCGGCCGTGGGGCAGGGGAGGACTGAAGCTTTCTTT. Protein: CASSAVGQGRTEAFF.

The CDR3 sequence: CASSFVPLAGGPGEQFF. CDR3 in DNA: TGTGCCAGCAGCTTTGTTCCCCTAGCGGGGGGGCCGGGTGAGCAGTTCTTC. The chain uses TRBV11-2 and TRBJ2-1; 12 bases align to TRBD2. Germline-derived CDR1 and CDR2 are SGHAT and FQNNGV. With V trimmed by 3 bases and J by 9 bases, 12 bases remained unmatched. CDR3 length: 17 amino acids.

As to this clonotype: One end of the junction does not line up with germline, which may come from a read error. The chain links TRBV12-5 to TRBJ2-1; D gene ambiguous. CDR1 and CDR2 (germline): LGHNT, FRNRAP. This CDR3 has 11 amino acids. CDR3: CASGSKGEIVF. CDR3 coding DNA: TGTGCTAGCGGCAGTAAAGGAGAAATCGTCTTC.

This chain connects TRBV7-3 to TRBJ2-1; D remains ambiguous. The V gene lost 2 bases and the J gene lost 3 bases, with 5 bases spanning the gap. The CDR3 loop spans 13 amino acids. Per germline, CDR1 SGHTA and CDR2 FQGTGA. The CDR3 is CASSLGHYNEQFF. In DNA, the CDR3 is TGTGCCAGCAGCTTAGGCCACTACAATGAGCAGTTCTTC.

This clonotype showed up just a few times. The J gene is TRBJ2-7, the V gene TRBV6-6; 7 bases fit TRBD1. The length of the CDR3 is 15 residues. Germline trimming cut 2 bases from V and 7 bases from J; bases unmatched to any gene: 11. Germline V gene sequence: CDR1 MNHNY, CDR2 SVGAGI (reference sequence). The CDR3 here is CASSYLDRALGEQYF. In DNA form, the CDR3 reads TGTGCCAGCAGTTACCTCGACAGGGCTTTGGGAGAGCAGTACTTC.